The 18 T cell receptor beta chains given below trace back to one sample, sequenced in a study of blood T cell repertoires in COVID-19. Libraries were prepared by immunoSEQ multiplex PCR; TCRdb keeps only in-frame clonotypes and omits some of them. The sample has some 48,000 clones, over 85% seen once; the top ten hold 0.95% to 1.1%. The sample was peripheral blood. These receptor sequences come from a man between 60 and 75 years old with COVID-19, enrolled during active disease.

The CDR3 coding sequence is TGTGCCAGTAGTCCGTATCCTGGAAACACCATATATTTT. This encodes CASSPYPGNTIYF. The J gene is TRBJ1-3, the V gene TRBV19; D gene ambiguous. CDR3 length: 13 residues. The germline gives CDR1 LNHDA, CDR2 SQIVND (reference sequence). Trimming removed 5 bases from V and 2 bases from J, with 7 bases in between.

The V and J genes are TRBV3-1 (or the pseudogene TRBV3-2) and TRBJ2-1; D might be TRBD2 (5 bases). The length of the CDR3 is 12 residues. Trimming took off 8 bases at V and 7 bases at J, with 12 bases between the two ends. CDR1 and CDR2 from the germline V gene are LGHDT and YNNKEL (reference sequence). CDR3 in DNA: TGTGCCAGCGGGCGGAGGAGGAATGAGCAGTTCTTC. Its protein is CASGRRRNEQFF.

The chain combines TRBV7-9 with TRBJ1-4; D gene ambiguous. The CDR3 loop spans 12 amino acids. Germline V gene data show CDR1 as SEHNR and CDR2 as FQNEAQ (reference sequence). Deletions cut 4 bases from V and 5 bases from J, with 5 bases between. Written as DNA, the CDR3 is TGTGCCAGCAGCTCCTTGAATGAAAAACTGTTTTTT. Amino acids: CASSSLNEKLFF.

The V gene is TRBV10-3, the J gene TRBJ1-1; 7 bases are shared with TRBD1. This CDR3 is 15 amino acids long. Germline trimming cut 0 bases from V and 1 base from J; bases unmatched to any gene: 2. Looked up from germline, CDR1 is ENHRY and CDR2 is SYGVKD. The CDR3 bases are TGTGCCATCAGTGAGTCTGGGACAGCGAACACTGAAGCTTTCTTT. This gives the protein CAISESGTANTEAFF.

J is TRBJ2-1 and V is TRBV5-6; 7 bases are shared with TRBD1. The germline CDR1 and CDR2 sequences are SGHDT and YYEEEE. The junction had 10 bases not matched to a gene; V was cut back by 4 bases and J by 0 bases. The CDR3 runs 17 residues. This CDR3 reads CASSRPGQLSSYNEQFF. CDR3 nucleotides: TGTGCCAGCAGCCGTCCGGGACAGTTAAGCTCCTACAATGAGCAGTTCTTC.

The chain recombines TRBV20-1 with TRBJ2-1; TRBD1 matches 7 bases. V was clipped by 6 bases and J by 16 bases; unmatched bases: 12. This CDR3 comprises 11 residues. Germline V gene data show CDR1 as DFQATT and CDR2 as SNEGSKA (reference sequence). Written as DNA, the CDR3 is TGCAGTGCAACTGCCCGGGACAGTGCCTTCTTC. This sequence encodes CSATARDSAFF.

CDR3 sequence (DNA): TGTGCCAGCAGCCGAGACTTCGGGGACAGGGAAAGCGGCACAGATACGCAGTATTTT. Translating gives CASSRDFGDRESGTDTQYF. The chain uses TRBV3-1 (or the pseudogene TRBV3-2) and TRBJ2-3; 9 bases are shared with TRBD1. V trimming: 4 bases; J trimming: 1 base; junction bases outside the gene matches: 15. The V gene's germline CDR1 is LGHDT and CDR2 YNNKEL (reference sequence). The CDR3 sequence is 19 residues long.

V and J are TRBV15 and TRBJ1-5; D not resolved. Germline CDR1 LNHNV, CDR2 YYDKDF (reference sequence). The V end lost 6 bases, the J end lost 5 bases, and 8 bases lay between the germline ends. The CDR3 loop spans 12 amino acids. This chain's CDR3 is CATRNGDQPQHF. Here the CDR3 DNA reads TGTGCCACCAGGAACGGGGATCAGCCCCAGCATTTT.

The chain carries TRBV6-5 and TRBJ1-6; D unresolved. The CDR3 runs to 14 residues. The germline gives CDR1 MNHEY, CDR2 SVGAGI. The V gene lost 0 bases and the J gene lost 6 bases, with 6 bases spanning the gap. This chain's CDR3 is CASSYSAGNSPLHF. The CDR3 nucleotides are TGTGCCAGCAGTTACTCGGCGGGTAATTCACCCCTCCACTTT.

The DNA of the CDR3 is TGTGCCAGCAGCTTAGCGGGAGGACAGGGAGACGAGCAGTACTTC. This gives the protein CASSLAGGQGDEQYF. The chain is built from TRBV7-6 and TRBJ2-7; TRBD1 matches 8 bases. Germline assignment: CDR1 SGHVS and CDR2 FNYEAQ. CDR3 size: 15 residues. V shed 0 bases and J 5 bases; nucleotides not matched to a gene: 6. The full variable domain, with the rest looked up from reference TRBV7-6 and TRBJ2-7, is GAGVSQSPRYKVTKRGQDVALRCDPISGHVSLYWYRQALGQGPEFLTYFNYEAQQDKSGLPNDRFSAERPEGSISTLTIQRTEQRDSAMYRCASSLAGGQGDEQYFGPGTRLTVT.

CDR3 DNA: TGTGCCAGCAGTGCCCGGGGGGTAATTAGCGAAAAACTGTTTTTT. This sequence encodes CASSARGVISEKLFF. This chain connects TRBV28 to TRBJ1-4; maybe TRBD1 (5 bases). CDR1 is MDHEN and CDR2 is SYDVKM in the germline V gene. V lost 5 bases, J lost 8 bases, and 18 bases lay in between. The CDR3 is made up of 15 amino acids. Variable domain in full (rest from reference TRBV28 and TRBJ1-4): DVKVTQSSRYLVKRTGEKVFLECVQDMDHENMFWYRQDPGLGLRLIYFSYDVKMKEKGDIPEGYSVSREKKERFSLILESASTNQTSMYLCASSARGVISEKLFFGSGTQLSVL.

The CDR3 DNA sequence: TGTGCCAGCAGCCCCAGCACAGGGGTTACCGGGGAGCTGTTTTTT. The encoded protein is CASSPSTGVTGELFF. This chain uses TRBV9 with TRBJ2-2, with 7 positions matching TRBD1. CDR1 and CDR2 from the germline V gene are SGDLS and YYNGEE. CDR3 size: 15 residues. The V gene end was trimmed by 4 bases and the J gene end by 5 bases; junction bases not matched to a gene: 8.

V usage is TRBV7-8 and J usage is TRBJ1-2; no clear D. Per the germline V gene, CDR1 is SGHVS and CDR2 is FQNEAQ. V dropped 1 base and J dropped 4 bases, with 4 bases sitting between them. The CDR3 covers 12 residues. The DNA of the CDR3 is TGTGCCAGCAGCTTAGGGCTCTATGGCTACACCTTC. It translates to CASSLGLYGYTF. Variable domain in full (rest from reference TRBV7-8 and TRBJ1-2): GAGVSQSPRYKVAKRGQDVALRCDPISGHVSLFWYQQALGQGPEFLTYFQNEAQLDKSGLPSDRFFAERPEGSVSTLKIQRTQQEDSAVYLCASSLGLYGYTFGSGTRLTVV.

The V call is TRBV6-6, the J call TRBJ1-3, with TRBD1 as a possible D gene (5 bases). Trimming took 2 bases from V and 0 from J, leaving 11 bases between them. Germline V gives CDR1 MNHNY, CDR2 SVGAGI (reference sequence). The CDR3 has 16 residues. CDR3 bases: TGTGCCAGCAGTTACGCCGACAGTCTCTCTGGAAACACCATATATTTT. Its translation is CASSYADSLSGNTIYF.

The rearrangement uses TRBV19 and TRBJ1-1; no reliable D call. The V gene lost 0 bases and the J gene lost 6 bases, with 14 bases spanning the gap. This CDR3 region has 15 residues. In germline, CDR1 is LNHDA, CDR2 SQIVND (reference sequence). The DNA for the CDR3 is TGTGCCAGTAGTATAGACCCTCCTTCCAGATCTGAAGCTTTCTTT. Translating gives CASSIDPPSRSEAFF.

V is TRBV19 and J is TRBJ2-5, with a weak D call TRBD1 (5 bases). The V end lost 1 base, the J end lost 3 bases, and 9 bases lay between the germline ends. The CDR3 extends over 14 amino acids. CDR1 and CDR2 from the germline V gene are LNHDA and SQIVND (reference sequence). The CDR3 sequence is CASSIAPGKETQYF. The DNA for the CDR3 is TGTGCCAGTAGTATAGCCCCAGGGAAAGAGACCCAGTACTTC.

J is TRBJ2-3 and V is TRBV5-4; 7 nucleotides agree with TRBD2. This CDR3 is 18 amino acids long. CDR1 is SGHNT and CDR2 is YYREEE in the germline V gene (reference sequence). The V and J ends lost 1 base and 0 bases, in that order; junction bases with no gene match: 11. CDR3 bases: TGTGCCAGCAGCTTGATACATGCCGGGGGGACTAGCACAGATACGCAGTATTTT. It is translated as CASSLIHAGGTSTDTQYF.

This clone showed up just once. The chain joins TRBV7-8 to TRBJ2-7; 8 nucleotides align to TRBD1. J was trimmed by 3 bases and V by 5 bases; bases with no gene match: 3. The CDR3 has 13 residues. Germline V gene data show CDR1 as SGHVS and CDR2 as FQNEAQ. The CDR3: CASSIGQGYEQYF. The CDR3 DNA follows: TGTGCCAGCAGCATTGGACAGGGCTACGAGCAGTACTTC.